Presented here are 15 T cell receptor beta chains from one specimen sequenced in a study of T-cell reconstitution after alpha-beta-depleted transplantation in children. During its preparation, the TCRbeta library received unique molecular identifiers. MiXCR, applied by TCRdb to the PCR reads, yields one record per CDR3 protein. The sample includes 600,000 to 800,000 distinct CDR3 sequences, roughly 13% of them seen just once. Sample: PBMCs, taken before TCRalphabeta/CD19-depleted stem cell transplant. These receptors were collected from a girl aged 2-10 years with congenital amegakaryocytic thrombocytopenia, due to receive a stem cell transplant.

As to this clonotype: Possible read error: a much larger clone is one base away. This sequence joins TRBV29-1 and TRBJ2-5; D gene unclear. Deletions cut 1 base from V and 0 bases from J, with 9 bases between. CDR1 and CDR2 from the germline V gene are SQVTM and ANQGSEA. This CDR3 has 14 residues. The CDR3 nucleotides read TGCAGCGTTGAAGGGGGATTCGACCAAGAGACCCAGTACTTC. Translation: CSVEGGFDQETQYF.

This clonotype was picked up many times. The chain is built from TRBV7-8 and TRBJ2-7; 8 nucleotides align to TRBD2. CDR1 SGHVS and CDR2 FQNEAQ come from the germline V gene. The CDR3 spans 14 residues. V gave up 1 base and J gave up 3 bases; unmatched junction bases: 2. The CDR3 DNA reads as TGTGCCAGCAGCTTAGAACTAGCGGACTACGAGCAGTACTTC. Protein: CASSLELADYEQYF. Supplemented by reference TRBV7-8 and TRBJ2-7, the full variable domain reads GAGVSQSPRYKVAKRGQDVALRCDPISGHVSLFWYQQALGQGPEFLTYFQNEAQLDKSGLPSDRFFAERPEGSVSTLKIQRTQQEDSAVYLCASSLELADYEQYFGPGTRLTVT.

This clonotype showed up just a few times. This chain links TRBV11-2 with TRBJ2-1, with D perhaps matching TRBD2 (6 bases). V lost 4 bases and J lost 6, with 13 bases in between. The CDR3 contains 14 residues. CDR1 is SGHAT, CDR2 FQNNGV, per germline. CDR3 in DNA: TGTGCCAGCAGCTCCCGCGGGATCGGCAATGAGCAGTTCTTC. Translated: CASSSRGIGNEQFF. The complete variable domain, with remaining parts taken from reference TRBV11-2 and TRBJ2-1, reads EAGVAQSPRYKIIEKRQSVAFWCNPISGHATLYWYQQILGQGPKLLIQFQNNGVVDDSQLPKDRFSAERLKGVDSTLKIQPAKLEDSAVYLCASSSRGIGNEQFFGPGTRLTVL.

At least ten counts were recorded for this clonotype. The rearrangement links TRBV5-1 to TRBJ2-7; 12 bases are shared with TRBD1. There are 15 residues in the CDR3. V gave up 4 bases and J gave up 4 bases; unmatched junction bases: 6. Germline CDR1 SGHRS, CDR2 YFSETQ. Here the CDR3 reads CASSAGTGGLYEQYF. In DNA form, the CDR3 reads TGCGCCAGCAGCGCGGGGACAGGGGGCTTGTACGAGCAGTACTTC.

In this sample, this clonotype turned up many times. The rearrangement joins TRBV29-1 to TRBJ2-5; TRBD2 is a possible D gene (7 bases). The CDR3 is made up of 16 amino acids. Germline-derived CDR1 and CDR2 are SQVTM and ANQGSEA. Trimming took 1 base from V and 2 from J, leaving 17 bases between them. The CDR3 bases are TGCAGCGTTGAAGGAATTCGGGGGGCTTTACAAGAGACCCAGTACTTC. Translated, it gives CSVEGIRGALQETQYF.

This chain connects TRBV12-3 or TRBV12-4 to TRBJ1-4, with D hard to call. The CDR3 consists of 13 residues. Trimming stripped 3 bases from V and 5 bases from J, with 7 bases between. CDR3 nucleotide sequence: TGTGCCAGCAGTTTTGGCGAGAATGAAAAACTGTTTTTT. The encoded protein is CASSFGENEKLFF.

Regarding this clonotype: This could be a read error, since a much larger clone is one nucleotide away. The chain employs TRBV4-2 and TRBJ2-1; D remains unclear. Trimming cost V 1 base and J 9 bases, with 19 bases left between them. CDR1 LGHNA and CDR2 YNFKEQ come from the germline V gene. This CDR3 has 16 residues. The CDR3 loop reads CASSQGLGIPGAEQFF. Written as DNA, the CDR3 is TGTGCCAGCAGCCAAGGTCTAGGGATACCTGGTGCTGAGCAGTTCTTC.

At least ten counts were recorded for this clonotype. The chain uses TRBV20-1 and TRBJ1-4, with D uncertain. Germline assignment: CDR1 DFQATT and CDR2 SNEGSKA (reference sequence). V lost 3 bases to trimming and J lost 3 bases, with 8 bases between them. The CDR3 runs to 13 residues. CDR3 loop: CSASGVANEKLFF. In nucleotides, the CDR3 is TGCAGTGCTAGTGGGGTTGCTAATGAAAAACTGTTTTTT.

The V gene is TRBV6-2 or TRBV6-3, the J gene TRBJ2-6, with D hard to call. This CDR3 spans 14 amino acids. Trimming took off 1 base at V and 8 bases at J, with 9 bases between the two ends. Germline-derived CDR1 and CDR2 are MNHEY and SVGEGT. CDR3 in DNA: TGTGCCAGCAGTTACTTCGCCGGGCCCAACGTCCTGACTTTC. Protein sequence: CASSYFAGPNVLTF.

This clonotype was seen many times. CDR3 DNA sequence: TGTGCCAGCAGCTTAGCCTACTCTACCGATGAGCAGTTCTTC. This translates into CASSLAYSTDEQFF. The rearrangement joins TRBV11-2 to TRBJ2-1, with no clear D. The CDR3 spans 14 residues. Trimming removed 1 base from V and 8 bases from J, with 12 bases in between. Germline values: CDR1 SGHAT, CDR2 FQNNGV.

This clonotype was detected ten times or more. In DNA form, the CDR3 reads TGTGCCAGCAGTACCTTGCGGTTAGCAGCGGCCAATGAGCAGTTCTTC. Protein sequence: CASSTLRLAAANEQFF. The V and J genes are TRBV6-5 and TRBJ2-1; perhaps TRBD2 as D (5 bases). Germline assignment: CDR1 MNHEY and CDR2 SVGAGI. Trimming pared 5 bases from V and 6 bases from J, leaving 20 bases between. The CDR3 extends over 16 amino acids.

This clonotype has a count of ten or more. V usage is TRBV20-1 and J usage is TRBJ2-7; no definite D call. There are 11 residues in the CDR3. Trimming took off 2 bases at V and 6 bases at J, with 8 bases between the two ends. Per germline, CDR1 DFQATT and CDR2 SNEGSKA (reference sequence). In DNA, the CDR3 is TGCAGTGCTAGAAAAGGGTCCGAGCAGTACTTC. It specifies CSARKGSEQYF.

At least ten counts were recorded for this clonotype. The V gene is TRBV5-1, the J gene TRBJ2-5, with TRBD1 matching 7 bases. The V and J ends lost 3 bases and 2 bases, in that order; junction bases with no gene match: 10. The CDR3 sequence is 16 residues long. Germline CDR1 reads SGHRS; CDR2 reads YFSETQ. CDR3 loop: CASSSNWDSLQETQYF. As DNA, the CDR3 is TGCGCCAGCAGCTCGAACTGGGACAGCCTACAAGAGACCCAGTACTTC. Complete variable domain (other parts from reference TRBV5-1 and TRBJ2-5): KAGVTQTPRYLIKTRGQQVTLSCSPISGHRSVSWYQQTPGQGLQFLFEYFSETQRNKGNFPGRFSGRQFSNSRSEMNVSTLELGDSALYLCASSSNWDSLQETQYFGPGTRLLVL.

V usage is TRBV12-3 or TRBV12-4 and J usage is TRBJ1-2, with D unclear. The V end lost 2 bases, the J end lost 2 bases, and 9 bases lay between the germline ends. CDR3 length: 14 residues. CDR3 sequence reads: CASSLLPYNYGYTF. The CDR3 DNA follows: TGTGCCAGCAGTTTACTACCGTACAACTATGGCTACACCTTC.

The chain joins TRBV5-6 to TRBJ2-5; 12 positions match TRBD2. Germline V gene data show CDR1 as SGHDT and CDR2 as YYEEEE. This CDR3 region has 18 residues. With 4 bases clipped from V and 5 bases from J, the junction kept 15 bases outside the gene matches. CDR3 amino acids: CASSLTSGRLLRQETQYF. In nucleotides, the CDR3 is TGTGCCAGCAGCCTTACTAGCGGGAGGCTCCTCAGACAGGAGACCCAGTACTTC.